Shown below are 16 T cell receptor beta chains from a single sample sequenced in a study of cytomegalovirus exposure and HLA in healthy donors. Primers for the PCR totalled 60 Vbeta and 13 Jbeta. The method was immunoSEQ multiplex PCR; TCRdb's version includes in-frame clones alone and lacks a portion of them. The data contain some 170,000 clones, around four fifths of them seen just once; the ten biggest clones take up less than 5%. Sequences were obtained from PBMCs. The receptors originated from a man aged 45-65 years in good health and CMV-seropositive.

V usage is TRBV2 and J usage is TRBJ1-5; D is unclear. This CDR3 comprises 15 residues. V lost 5 bases and J 3 bases, leaving 14 bases between the germline ends. Germline V gene data show CDR1 as SNHLY and CDR2 as FYNNEI. CDR3 region: CASSKDGGYNQPQHF. In nucleotides, the CDR3 is TGTGCCAGCAGTAAAGACGGAGGTTACAATCAGCCCCAGCATTTT.

V usage is TRBV6-6 and J usage is TRBJ2-2, with TRBD1 identical over 7 bases. Germline V gene data show CDR1 as MNHNY and CDR2 as SVGAGI (reference sequence). This CDR3 contains 14 residues. The J segment lost 1 base and the V segment lost 7 bases, leaving 3 bases of the junction unmatched. In DNA form, the CDR3 reads TGTGCCAGCAAGGGACAGATGAACACCGGGGAGCTGTTTTTT. It translates to CASKGQMNTGELFF.

The chain recombines TRBV6-6 with TRBJ1-2; 7 positions match TRBD1. Per the germline V gene, CDR1 is MNHNY and CDR2 is SVGAGI (reference sequence). This CDR3 spans 12 amino acids. V was clipped by 6 bases and J by 9 bases; unmatched bases: 7. CDR3 DNA sequence: TGTGCCAGCAGGCCCGACAGGGAGAGCTACACCTTC. Protein: CASRPDRESYTF.

J is TRBJ1-2 and V is TRBV29-1, with 9 bases that match TRBD1. The V and J ends lost 3 bases and 5 bases, in that order; junction bases with no gene match: 16. This CDR3 contains 17 residues. Germline CDR1 is SQVTM and CDR2 is ANQGSEA. Here the CDR3 reads CSVDRDRENFQGYGYTF. CDR3 nucleotide sequence: TGCAGCGTTGATAGGGACAGGGAGAACTTTCAGGGATATGGCTACACCTTC.

This clone came up a few times. The rearrangement uses TRBV4-1 and TRBJ2-3, with D possibly being TRBD2 (5 bases). The CDR3 has 17 amino acids. The germline V gene has CDR1 MGHRA and CDR2 YSYEKL. V lost 3 bases, J lost 3 bases, and 19 bases lay in between. The CDR3 sequence: CASSQPLRGKGTDTQYF. Here the CDR3 DNA reads TGCGCCAGCAGCCAGCCGCTCCGAGGGAAAGGGACAGATACGCAGTATTTT.

CDR3 amino acids: CASSLGGRDRGSYNEQFF. The CDR3 DNA sequence: TGTGCCAGCAGCTTAGGGGGTCGGGACAGGGGGTCCTACAATGAGCAGTTCTTC. J is TRBJ2-1 and V is TRBV11-3; 11 bases align to TRBD1. The CDR3 spans 18 residues. The V and J ends lost 1 base and 1 base, in that order; junction bases with no gene match: 6. Germline CDR1 is SGHNT and CDR2 is YENEEA.

The CDR3 loop reads CASSLRRESYGEQFF. The CDR3 DNA sequence: TGTGCCAGCAGTTTAAGGCGGGAGTCGTACGGTGAGCAGTTCTTC. The chain joins TRBV27 to TRBJ2-1; 7 bases line up with TRBD2. The trim removed 2 bases at V and 9 bases at J, leaving 10 bases unmatched. The germline CDR1 and CDR2 sequences are MNHEY and SMNVEV (reference sequence). There are 15 residues in the CDR3.

The chain employs TRBV27 and TRBJ2-7; a weak D match, TRBD1 (6 bases). Per germline, CDR1 MNHEY and CDR2 SMNVEV (reference sequence). The CDR3 spans 15 residues. The V and J ends lost 5 bases and 5 bases respectively, with 19 bases between them. As DNA, the CDR3 is TGTGCCAGCAGTAACACACAGGGACGAGGTGACGAGCAGTACTTC. This gives the protein CASSNTQGRGDEQYF.

J is TRBJ2-1 and V is TRBV7-9, with TRBD2 matching over 9 bases. The trim removed 5 bases at V and 2 bases at J, leaving 7 bases unmatched. This CDR3 has 16 residues. CDR1 is SEHNR, CDR2 FQNEAQ, per germline (reference sequence). In DNA form, the CDR3 reads TGTGCCAGCAGCGGAGCGGGGGGCTCCGCCTACAATGAGCAGTTCTTC. This gives the protein CASSGAGGSAYNEQFF.

This clone has just a few counts. The rearrangement links TRBV27 to TRBJ1-2; 11 positions match TRBD1. The V gene's germline CDR1 is MNHEY and CDR2 SMNVEV (reference sequence). This CDR3 region has 16 residues. With 3 bases clipped from V and 8 bases from J, the junction kept 11 bases outside the gene matches. CDR3: CASSLWGGQGAWGYTF. The DNA for the CDR3 is TGTGCCAGCAGTTTGTGGGGAGGACAGGGGGCGTGGGGCTACACCTTC.

V is TRBV4-2 and J is TRBJ1-4, with TRBD1 identical over 7 bases. The CDR3 spans 16 residues. Per the germline V gene, CDR1 is LGHNA and CDR2 is YNFKEQ. The ends lost 1 base at V and 5 bases at J; junction bases unmatched: 7. In DNA form, the CDR3 reads TGTGCCAGCAGCCAAGGTGACAGGGCCCTGAATGAAAAACTGTTTTTT. Translating gives CASSQGDRALNEKLFF.

The chain is built from TRBV5-4 and TRBJ2-7; tentative D call: TRBD2 (6 bases). This CDR3 spans 12 amino acids. With 6 bases removed from V and 6 bases from J, the gap between germline ends came to 13 bases. From germline, CDR1 is SGHNT and CDR2 YYREEE (reference sequence). The CDR3: CASKAGGVEQYF. The CDR3 DNA reads as TGTGCCAGCAAGGCCGGGGGAGTCGAGCAGTACTTC.

V usage is TRBV5-6 and J usage is TRBJ1-2; D may be TRBD1 (6 bases). Trimming removed 3 bases from V and 5 bases from J, with 17 bases in between. In germline, CDR1 is SGHDT, CDR2 YYEEEE. The CDR3 is 15 residues long. The DNA of the CDR3 is TGTGCCAGCAGCTCCGGACAGCTTGGGTGGTATGGCTACACCTTC. Amino acid sequence: CASSSGQLGWYGYTF.

This chain uses TRBV29-1 with TRBJ1-2; 7 nucleotides agree with TRBD1. Germline values: CDR1 SQVTM, CDR2 ANQGSEA. Losses at the gene ends were 6 bases for V and 5 bases for J; bases not matched to a gene: 12. CDR3 length equals 14 residues. The chain's CDR3 is CSVAPQGTLYGYTF. The CDR3 nucleotides read TGCAGCGTCGCCCCACAGGGGACACTTTATGGCTACACCTTC. The full variable domain, in which reference TRBV29-1 and TRBJ1-2 provide the parts outside the CDR3, is SAVISQKPSRDICQRGTSLTIQCQVDSQVTMMFWYRQQPGQSLTLIATANQGSEATYESGFVIDKFPISRPNLTFSTLTVSNMSPEDSSIYLCSVAPQGTLYGYTFGSGTRLTVV.

This chain links TRBV4-2 with TRBJ2-2; D is unclear. The CDR3 totals 13 residues. Trimming removed 9 bases at V and 7 bases at J, with 15 bases between. CDR1 is LGHNA, CDR2 YNFKEQ, per germline. The CDR3 sequence is CARTKHCGGELFF. The CDR3 coding sequence is TGTGCCAGAACCAAGCATTGCGGCGGGGAGCTGTTTTTT.

The chain has TRBV18 and TRBJ1-3; TRBD1 aligns across 7 bases. Trimming took 4 bases from V and 0 from J; bases not matched to a gene: 9. Per the germline V gene, CDR1 is KGHSH and CDR2 is LQKENI. This CDR3 region has 17 residues. The CDR3 protein is CASSLGTAGPSGNTIYF. The CDR3 bases are TGTGCCAGCTCACTTGGGACAGCCGGACCCTCTGGAAACACCATATATTTT. Full variable domain (remainder filled in from reference TRBV18 and TRBJ1-3): NAGVMQNPRHLVRRRGQEARLRCSPMKGHSHVYWYRQLPEEGLKFMVYLQKENIIDESGMPKERFSAEFPKEGPSILRIQQVVRGDSAAYFCASSLGTAGPSGNTIYFGEGSWLTVV.